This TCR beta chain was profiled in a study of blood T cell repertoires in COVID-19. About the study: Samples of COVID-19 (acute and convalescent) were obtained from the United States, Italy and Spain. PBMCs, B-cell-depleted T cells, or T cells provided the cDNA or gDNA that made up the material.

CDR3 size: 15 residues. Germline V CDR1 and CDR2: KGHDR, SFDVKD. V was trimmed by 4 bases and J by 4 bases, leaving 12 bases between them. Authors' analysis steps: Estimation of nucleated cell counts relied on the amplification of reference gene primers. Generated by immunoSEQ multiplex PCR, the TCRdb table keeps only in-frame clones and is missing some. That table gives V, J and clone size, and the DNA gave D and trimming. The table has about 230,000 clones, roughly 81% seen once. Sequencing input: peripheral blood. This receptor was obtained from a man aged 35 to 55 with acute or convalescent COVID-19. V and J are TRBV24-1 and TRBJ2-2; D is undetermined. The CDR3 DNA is TGTGCCACCAGTGACTCGACAAGAATCACCGGGGAGCTGTTTTTT. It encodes CATSDSTRITGELFF.